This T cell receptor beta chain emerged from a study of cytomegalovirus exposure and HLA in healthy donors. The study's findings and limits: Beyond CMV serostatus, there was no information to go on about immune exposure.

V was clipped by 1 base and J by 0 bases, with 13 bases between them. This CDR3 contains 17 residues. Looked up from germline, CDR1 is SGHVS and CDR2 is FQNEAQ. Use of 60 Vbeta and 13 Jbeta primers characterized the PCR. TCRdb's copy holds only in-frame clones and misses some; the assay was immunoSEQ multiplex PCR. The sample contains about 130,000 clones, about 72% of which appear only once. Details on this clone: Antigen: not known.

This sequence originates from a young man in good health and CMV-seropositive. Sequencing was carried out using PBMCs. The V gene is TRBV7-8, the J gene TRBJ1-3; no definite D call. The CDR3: CASSLVEAANSGNTIYF. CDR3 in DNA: TGTGCCAGCAGCTTAGTAGAGGCGGCAAACTCTGGAAACACCATATATTTT.